This T cell receptor beta chain comes out of a study of cytomegalovirus exposure and HLA in healthy donors. V was pared by 4 bases and J by 7 bases, with 11 bases between. The CDR3 runs to 13 residues. The V gene's germline CDR1 is WNHNN and CDR2 SYGVQD (reference sequence). A multiplex PCR was run with 60 Vbeta primers and 13 Jbeta primers. Sequencing used immunoSEQ multiplex PCR; TCRdb keeps in-frame clones, though not all of them. The sample lists roughly 110,000 clones, about 70% occurring once. There was no recording of CMV serostatus for this donor. Of note for this clone: Its antigen is still unknown.

General study results and limits: Later work showed greater clonal expansion in HLA-associated TCR beta chains than in equally common others.

The TCR originated in a human donor in good health. Sequencing was done on a sample of PBMCs. The chain employs TRBV10-1 and TRBJ1-5, with unresolved D. In DNA form, the CDR3 reads TGCGCCAGCAGTGCCAACTTCGGGCAGCCCCAGCATTTT. It specifies CASSANFGQPQHF.